This TCR beta chain stems from a study of blood T cell repertoires in COVID-19. Study summary: T cells, B-cell-depleted T cells, or PBMCs supplied cDNA or gDNA.

Methods used by the authors: Estimation of nucleated cell counts was performed using reference gene primer amplification. Libraries were prepared by immunoSEQ multiplex PCR; TCRdb keeps only in-frame clonotypes and omits some of them. Clonal size and the V and J genes are those of that table, whereas D and trimming came from the DNA. The sample yields 25,000 to 30,000 clones, around 83% seen once. Germline V lookup: CDR1 MNHEY, CDR2 SMNVEV (reference sequence). V lost 6 bases, J lost 7 bases, and 3 bases lay in between. The CDR3 is 9 amino acids. Material: peripheral blood. This sequence joins TRBV27 and TRBJ1-1, with unresolved D. This clonotype was sampled from a human donor in a cohort sampled during active COVID-19. CDR3 nucleotide sequence: TGTGCCAGCAGCGGTGAAGCTTTCTTT. Its translation is CASSGEAFF.